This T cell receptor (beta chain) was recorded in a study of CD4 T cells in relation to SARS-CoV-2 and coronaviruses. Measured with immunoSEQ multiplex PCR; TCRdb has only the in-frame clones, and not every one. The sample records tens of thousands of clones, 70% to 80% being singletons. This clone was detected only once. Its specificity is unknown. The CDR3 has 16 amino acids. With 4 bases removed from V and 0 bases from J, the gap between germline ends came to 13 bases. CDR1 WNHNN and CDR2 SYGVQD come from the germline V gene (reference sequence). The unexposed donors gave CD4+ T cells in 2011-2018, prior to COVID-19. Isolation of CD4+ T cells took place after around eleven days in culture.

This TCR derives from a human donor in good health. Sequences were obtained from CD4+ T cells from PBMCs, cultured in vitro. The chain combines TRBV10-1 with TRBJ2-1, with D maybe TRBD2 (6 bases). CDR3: CASSGMGGGSYNEQFF. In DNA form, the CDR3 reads TGCGCCAGCAGTGGGATGGGAGGTGGCTCCTACAATGAGCAGTTCTTC.